This TCR beta chain was observed in a study of T cell repertoires in cytomegalovirus infection. The study's findings and limits: Clonotypes of TCR beta that were HLA-C-restricted and CMV-specific dominated the ex vivo response.

Trimming pared 2 bases from V and 0 bases from J, leaving 6 bases between. Germline V gene data show CDR1 as MNHNY and CDR2 as SVGAGI (reference sequence). The CDR3 runs 14 residues. TCRdb independently ran MiXCR on the reads; one entry per CDR3 protein. The sample lists about 490,000 distinct CDR3 sequences, approximately 10% occurring once. This clonotype was detected many times. Antigen: not known. V gene TRBV6-6 combines with J gene TRBJ2-3; D ambiguous. The sample comprised PBMCs. The TCR was taken from a human donor in good health (CMV status not recorded). Some clones in this sample may be carry-over from other donors' samples. The chain's CDR3 is CASSYMGSTDTQYF. The CDR3 DNA reads as TGTGCCAGCAGTTACATGGGGAGCACAGATACGCAGTATTTT.